These 20 T cell receptor beta chains share one sample of origin, sequenced in a study of OX40 agonist ivuxolimab in advanced cancers. The protocol was immunoSEQ multiplex PCR, while the TCRdb copy is restricted to in-frame clones and leaves out a portion. The repertoire holds approximately 22,000 clones, with about 88% as singletons. Material: CD4+ or CD8+ T cells sorted from blood, obtained in a trial of the OX40 agonist ivuxolimab. Every receptor here comes from an adult with an advanced solid tumor such as melanoma, head and neck, liver or kidney cancer.

In regard to this clone: One end of the junction is discordant with germline, which a read error may explain. The gene calls are TRBV11-2 and TRBJ2-1; D perhaps matches TRBD2 (6 bases). Germline V gene lookup returns CDR1 SGHAT and CDR2 FQNNGV. The CDR3 is made up of 14 amino acids. The CDR3 here is CANSARRGGNEQFF. The CDR3 DNA reads TGTGCCAACAGCGCCCGACGAGGAGGGAATGAGCAGTTCTTC. Combining the CDR3 with reference TRBV11-2 and TRBJ2-1 gives the whole variable domain EAGVAQSPRYKIIEKRQSVAFWCNPISGHATLYWYQQILGQGPKLLIQFQNNGVVDDSQLPKDRFSAERLKGVDSTLKIQPAKLEDSAVYLCANSARRGGNEQFFGPGTRLTVL.

This sequence joins TRBV19 and TRBJ2-1; 9 bases agree with TRBD1. V shed 5 bases, J shed 7 bases, and the junction held 6 bases outside the gene matches. The germline CDR1 and CDR2 sequences are LNHDA and SQIVND (reference sequence). This CDR3 spans 14 amino acids. The CDR3 reads CASSYGQGMNEQFF. The CDR3 region has the DNA TGTGCCAGTAGTTACGGACAGGGGATGAATGAGCAGTTCTTC.

J is TRBJ2-7 and V is TRBV7-9, with 7 bases aligning to TRBD1. The CDR3 runs 15 residues. The V gene end was trimmed by 1 base and the J gene end by 0 bases; junction bases not matched to a gene: 3. The V gene's germline CDR1 is SEHNR and CDR2 FQNEAQ (reference sequence). The CDR3 region is CASSLEQGNSYEQYF. Here the CDR3 DNA reads TGTGCCAGCAGCTTAGAACAGGGGAACTCCTACGAGCAGTACTTC.

This rearrangement joins TRBV6-6 to TRBJ2-1; TRBD2 aligns across 9 bases. With 2 bases clipped from V and 9 bases from J, the junction kept 2 bases outside the gene matches. This CDR3 has 13 residues. Germline V gene sequence: CDR1 MNHNY, CDR2 SVGAGI (reference sequence). The CDR3 sequence: CASSYAGGSEQFF. Here the CDR3 DNA reads TGTGCCAGCAGTTACGCGGGAGGGAGTGAGCAGTTCTTC.

This chain links TRBV7-2 with TRBJ2-1; D gene ambiguous. V was shortened by 8 bases and J by 3 bases, with 11 bases between the two germline ends. Per germline, CDR1 SGHTA and CDR2 FQGNSA. The CDR3 consists of 13 residues. The CDR3 nucleotides are TGTGCCAGCGTGAGTATTCTCTACAATGAGCAGTTCTTC. Translating it yields CASVSILYNEQFF.

The chain links TRBV9 to TRBJ2-2, with D possibly matching TRBD2 (7 bases). V lost 7 bases to trimming and J lost 6 bases, with 19 bases between them. Germline V gives CDR1 SGDLS, CDR2 YYNGEE. The CDR3 totals 15 residues. Here the CDR3 reads CASAGSGGPAGELFF. The CDR3 DNA reads as TGTGCCAGCGCCGGGTCGGGGGGCCCGGCCGGGGAGCTGTTTTTT.

The V gene is TRBV18, the J gene TRBJ1-1; TRBD1 might be the D (5 bases). The CDR3 has 12 residues. The germline gives CDR1 KGHSH, CDR2 LQKENI. V lost 0 bases and J lost 8, with 7 bases in between. CDR3: CASSPPGQEAFF. Written as DNA, the CDR3 is TGTGCCAGCTCACCACCGGGGCAAGAAGCTTTCTTT.

V usage is TRBV4-3 and J usage is TRBJ2-5, with D possibly TRBD1 on 6 matching bases. V lost 3 bases, J lost 11 bases, and 19 bases lay in between. The CDR3 is made up of 14 amino acids. The germline gives CDR1 LGHNA, CDR2 YSLEER. As DNA, the CDR3 is TGCGCCAGCAGCCAGCTACAGGGATCGGAGGAGCAGTACTTC. This codes for CASSQLQGSEEQYF.

V is TRBV7-9 and J is TRBJ1-1, with TRBD1 matching over 7 bases. With V trimmed by 3 bases and J by 5 bases, 6 bases remained unmatched. This CDR3 region has 14 residues. The germline CDR1 and CDR2 sequences are SEHNR and FQNEAQ (reference sequence). CDR3 sequence: CASSLGQRWTEAFF. The DNA of the CDR3 is TGTGCCAGCAGCTTGGGACAGCGGTGGACTGAAGCTTTCTTT.

This chain uses TRBV7-9 with TRBJ1-1; unclear D gene. CDR1 is SEHNR and CDR2 is FQNEAQ in the germline V gene (reference sequence). CDR3 length equals 13 residues. Trimming pared 4 bases from V and 0 bases from J, leaving 6 bases between. CDR3: CASSSPLNTEAFF. CDR3 bases: TGTGCCAGCAGCTCCCCTTTGAACACTGAAGCTTTCTTT.

The V call is TRBV27, the J call TRBJ2-7, with D maybe TRBD1 (6 bases). The germline gives CDR1 MNHEY, CDR2 SMNVEV (reference sequence). The CDR3 is made up of 15 amino acids. Trimming pared 6 bases from V and 2 bases from J, leaving 17 bases between. CDR3 sequence: CASRTSPGTPYEQYF. In nucleotides, the CDR3 is TGTGCCAGCAGAACCAGTCCCGGGACACCCTACGAGCAGTACTTC.

V is TRBV6-5 and J is TRBJ2-3; no clear D gene. The ends were cut back, 2 bases at V and 10 bases at J, with 16 bases in the middle. Germline values: CDR1 MNHEY, CDR2 SVGAGI. This CDR3 spans 14 amino acids. CDR3 in DNA: TGTGCCAGCAGTTACGGGCAGAACACCGGATCGCAGTATTTT. Its translation: CASSYGQNTGSQYF.

The chain has TRBV27 and TRBJ2-3; D gene unclear. V gave up 5 bases and J gave up 6 bases, with 9 bases separating them. Per the germline V gene, CDR1 is MNHEY and CDR2 is SMNVEV (reference sequence). The CDR3 contains 12 residues. CDR3 residues: CASSQTLDTQYF. CDR3 DNA: TGTGCCAGCAGTCAAACCTTGGATACGCAGTATTTT.

This rearrangement joins TRBV30 to TRBJ2-7; D is undetermined. V was pared by 1 base and J by 4 bases, with 17 bases between. Per germline, CDR1 GTSNPN and CDR2 SVGIG (reference sequence). The CDR3 spans 15 residues. CDR3 sequence (DNA): TGTGCCTGGAGTGGTCCGGAACTAAGGGAATACGAGCAGTACTTC. Translation: CAWSGPELREYEQYF.

This rearrangement joins TRBV27 to TRBJ2-7; D is possibly TRBD1 or TRBD2 (5 bases each). CDR1 MNHEY and CDR2 SMNVEV come from the germline V gene (reference sequence). The CDR3 totals 20 residues. The V and J ends lost 5 bases and 0 bases respectively, with 29 bases between them. The CDR3 reads CASSPQRWDLLYHSSYEQYF. CDR3 nucleotide sequence: TGTGCCAGCAGTCCCCAGCGCTGGGACCTGTTATACCATAGCTCCTACGAGCAGTACTTC.

The chain employs TRBV7-2 and TRBJ2-2; 7 nucleotides agree with TRBD2. V dropped 5 bases and J dropped 3; count of bases not matched to a gene: 6. From germline, CDR1 is SGHTA and CDR2 FQGNSA. This CDR3 comprises 15 residues. This chain's CDR3 is CASSQGLRDTGELFF. The CDR3 DNA is TGTGCCAGCAGCCAGGGACTAAGGGACACCGGGGAGCTGTTTTTT. Drawing the rest from reference TRBV7-2 and TRBJ2-2, the complete variable domain is GAGVSQSPSNKVTEKGKDVELRCDPISGHTALYWYRQSLGQGLEFLIYFQGNSAPDKSGLPSDRFSAERTGGSVSTLTIQRTQQEDSAVYLCASSQGLRDTGELFFGEGSRLTVL.

This chain links TRBV7-2 with TRBJ2-7, with TRBD2 matching over 13 bases. Germline loops: CDR1 SGHTA, CDR2 FQGNSA. The CDR3 is made up of 15 amino acids. V shed 4 bases and J 5 bases; nucleotides not matched to a gene: 5. DNA of the CDR3: TGTGCCAGCAGCTACAGGGGACTAGCGGGGCACGAGCAGTACTTC. It is translated as CASSYRGLAGHEQYF. The complete variable domain, with remaining parts taken from reference TRBV7-2 and TRBJ2-7, reads GAGVSQSPSNKVTEKGKDVELRCDPISGHTALYWYRQSLGQGLEFLIYFQGNSAPDKSGLPSDRFSAERTGGSVSTLTIQRTQQEDSAVYLCASSYRGLAGHEQYFGPGTRLTVT.

The genes are TRBV4-3 and TRBJ2-4; the D is unclear. The CDR3 loop spans 17 amino acids. Germline CDR1 reads LGHNA; CDR2 reads YSLEER. V gave up 4 bases and J gave up 0 bases, with 16 bases separating them. CDR3 in amino acids: CASSPSTELLAKNIQYF. DNA for the CDR3: TGCGCCAGCAGCCCCAGTACAGAGCTCCTAGCCAAAAACATTCAGTACTTC.

The rearrangement joins TRBV28 to TRBJ2-7; D unresolved. V lost 5 bases, J lost 0 bases, and 8 bases lay in between. The CDR3 runs to 13 residues. CDR1 is MDHEN and CDR2 is SYDVKM in the germline V gene. CDR3: CASSPGRSYEQYF. CDR3 nucleotides: TGTGCCAGCAGTCCTGGGCGCTCCTACGAGCAGTACTTC.

The chain couples TRBV30 to TRBJ2-7, with 12 positions matching TRBD2. Germline V gene lookup returns CDR1 GTSNPN and CDR2 SVGIG (reference sequence). Trimming at V came to 3 bases and at J to 4 bases, leaving 13 bases not matched to a gene. The CDR3 has 17 amino acids. The CDR3 is CAWSPPSGRAKRYEQYF. CDR3 sequence (DNA): TGTGCCTGGAGCCCCCCTAGCGGGAGGGCCAAGAGGTACGAGCAGTACTTC.